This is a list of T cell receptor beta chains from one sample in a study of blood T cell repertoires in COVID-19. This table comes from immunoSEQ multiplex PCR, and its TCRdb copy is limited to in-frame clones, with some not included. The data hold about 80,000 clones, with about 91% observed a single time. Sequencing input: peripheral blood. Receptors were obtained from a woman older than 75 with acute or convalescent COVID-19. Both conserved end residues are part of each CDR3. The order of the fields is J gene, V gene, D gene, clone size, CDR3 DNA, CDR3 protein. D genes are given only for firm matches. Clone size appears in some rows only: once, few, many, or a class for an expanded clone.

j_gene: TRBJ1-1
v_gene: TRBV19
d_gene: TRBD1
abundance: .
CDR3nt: TGTGCCAGTAGTAGAACGGGAACGGGACAGGGGGCGACGGCTTTCTTT
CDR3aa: CASSRTGTGQGATAFF

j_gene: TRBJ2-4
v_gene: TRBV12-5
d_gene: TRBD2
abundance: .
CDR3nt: TGTGCTAGTGGACCTAGCGGGGGGGCTCCAAACATTCAGTACTTC
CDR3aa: CASGPSGGAPNIQYF

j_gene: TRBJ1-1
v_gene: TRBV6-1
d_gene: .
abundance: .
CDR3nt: TGTGCCAGCAGTGAAGGGGGCAGACTTGAAGCTTTCTTT
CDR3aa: CASSEGGRLEAFF

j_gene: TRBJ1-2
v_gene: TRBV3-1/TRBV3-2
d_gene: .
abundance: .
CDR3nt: TGTGCCAGCAGCCAAGAGGAGGGGCGAGGGGGCTACACCTTC
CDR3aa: CASSQEEGRGGYTF

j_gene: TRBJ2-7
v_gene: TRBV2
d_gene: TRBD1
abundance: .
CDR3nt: TGTGCCAGCAGGGAGGACAGGGCCTACGAGCAGTACTTC
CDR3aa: CASREDRAYEQYF

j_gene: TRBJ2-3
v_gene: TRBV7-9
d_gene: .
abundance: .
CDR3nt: TGTGCCAGCAGTCGACAGGTGATCGGCACAGATACGCAGTATTTT
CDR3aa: CASSRQVIGTDTQYF

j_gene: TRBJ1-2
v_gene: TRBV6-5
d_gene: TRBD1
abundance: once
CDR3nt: TGTGCCAGCAGTTCCCCGGACAGGGCTAACTATGGCTACACCTTC
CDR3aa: CASSSPDRANYGYTF

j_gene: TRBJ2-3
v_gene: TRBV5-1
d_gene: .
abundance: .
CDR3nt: TGCGCCAGCAGCTTGGGGGAGGACCCCACAGATACGCAGTATTTT
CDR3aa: CASSLGEDPTDTQYF

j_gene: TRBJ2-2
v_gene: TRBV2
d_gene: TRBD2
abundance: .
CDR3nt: TGTGCCAGCAGTGAAGTGCGGGAGGGGACCGGGGAGCTGTTTTTT
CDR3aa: CASSEVREGTGELFF

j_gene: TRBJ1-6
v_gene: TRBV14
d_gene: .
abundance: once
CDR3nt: TGTGCCAGCAGCCAAGCTCGGCGGGACTCCTATAATTCACCCCTCCACTTT
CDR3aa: CASSQARRDSYNSPLHF

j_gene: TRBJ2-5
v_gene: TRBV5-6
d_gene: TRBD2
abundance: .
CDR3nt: TGTGCCAGCAGCCGGAGCGGGGCGAAAGAGACCCAGTACTTC
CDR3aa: CASSRSGAKETQYF

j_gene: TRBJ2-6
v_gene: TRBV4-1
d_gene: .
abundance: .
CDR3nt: TGCGCCAGCAGCCAAGAGAGCTCTGGGGCCAACGTCCTGACTTTC
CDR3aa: CASSQESSGANVLTF

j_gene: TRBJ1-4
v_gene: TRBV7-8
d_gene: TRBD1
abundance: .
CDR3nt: TGTGCCAGCAGCTCGTCCGGGACAGGGTTTTCGGGTCGGGTGGTTGAAAAACTGTTTTTT
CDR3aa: CASSSSGTGFSGRVVEKLFF

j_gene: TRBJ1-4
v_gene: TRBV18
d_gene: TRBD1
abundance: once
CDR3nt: TGTGCCAGCTCCAGGGGGCTGGGTGAAAAACTGTTTTTT
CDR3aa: CASSRGLGEKLFF

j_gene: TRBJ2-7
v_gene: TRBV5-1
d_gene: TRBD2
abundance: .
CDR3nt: TGCGCCAGCAGCCGGGTAGTAGGGACTAGCGGGAGGGCCCTTTCCTACGAGCAGTACTTC
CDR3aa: CASSRVVGTSGRALSYEQYF

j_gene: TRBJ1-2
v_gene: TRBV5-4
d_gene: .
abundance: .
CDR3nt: TGTGCCAGCAGCTACCGGACCCCAGGGGACTATGGCTACACCTTC
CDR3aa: CASSYRTPGDYGYTF

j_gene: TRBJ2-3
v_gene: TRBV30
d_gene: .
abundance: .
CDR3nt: TGTGCCTGGAGTGACAGTACGCAGTATTTT
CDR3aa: CAWSDSTQYF

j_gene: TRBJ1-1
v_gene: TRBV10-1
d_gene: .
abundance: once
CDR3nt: TGCGCCAGCAGTGAGAGCGGAGAGAACACTGAAGCTTTCTTT
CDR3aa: CASSESGENTEAFF

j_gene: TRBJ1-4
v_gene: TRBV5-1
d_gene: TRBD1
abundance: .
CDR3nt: TGCGCCAGCAGCTTGGGACAGGGGTGGGAAAAACTGTTTTTT
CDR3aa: CASSLGQGWEKLFF

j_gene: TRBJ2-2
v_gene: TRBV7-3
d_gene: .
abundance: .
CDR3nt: TGTGCCAGCAGCTTACTCCAGGGCACCGGGGAGCTGTTTTTT
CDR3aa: CASSLLQGTGELFF

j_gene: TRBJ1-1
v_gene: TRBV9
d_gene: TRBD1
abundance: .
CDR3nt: TGTGCCAGCAGCGGGGAAGCAGGGGGCACTGAAGCTTTCTTT
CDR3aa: CASSGEAGGTEAFF

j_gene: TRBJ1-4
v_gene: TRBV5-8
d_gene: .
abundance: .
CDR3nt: TGTGCCAGCAGCTTGCACAGGGTAAATGAAAAACTGTTTTTT
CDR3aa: CASSLHRVNEKLFF

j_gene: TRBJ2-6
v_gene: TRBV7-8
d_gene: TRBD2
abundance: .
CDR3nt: TGTGCCAGCAGCTTAAGCGGGGGGGCCTCTGGGGCCAACGTCCTGACTTTC
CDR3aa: CASSLSGGASGANVLTF

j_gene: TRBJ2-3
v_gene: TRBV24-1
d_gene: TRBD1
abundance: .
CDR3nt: TGTGCCACCAGTGATAACGCCGGGACAGGGAGCACAGATACGCAGTATTTT
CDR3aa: CATSDNAGTGSTDTQYF

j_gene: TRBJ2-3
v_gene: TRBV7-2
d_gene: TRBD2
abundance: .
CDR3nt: TGTGCCAGCAGCTTAGATGGACTAGCAGGAGATACGCAGTATTTT
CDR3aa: CASSLDGLAGDTQYF

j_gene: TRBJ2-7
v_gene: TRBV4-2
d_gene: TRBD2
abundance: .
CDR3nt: TGTGCCAGCAGCCAAAGTAACGGGAGGACGTTAAGGGAGCAGTACTTC
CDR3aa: CASSQSNGRTLREQYF

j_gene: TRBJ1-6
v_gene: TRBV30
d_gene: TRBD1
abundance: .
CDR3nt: TGTGCCTGCAAACCGGACAGGCTAAATTCACCCCTCCACTTT
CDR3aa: CACKPDRLNSPLHF

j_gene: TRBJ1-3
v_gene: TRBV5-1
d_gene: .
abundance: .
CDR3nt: TGCGCCAGCAGCTTGGACCAGGGGGGAAACACCATATATTTT
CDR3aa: CASSLDQGGNTIYF

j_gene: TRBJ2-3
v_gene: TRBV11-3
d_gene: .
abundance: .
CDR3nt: TGTGCCAGCAGCTTAGGGGCCACCACAGATACGCAGTATTTT
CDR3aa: CASSLGATTDTQYF

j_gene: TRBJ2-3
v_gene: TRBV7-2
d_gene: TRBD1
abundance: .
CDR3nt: TGTGCCAGCAGCTTAGTGGACAGGGTCCAGGATACGCAGTATTTT
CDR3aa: CASSLVDRVQDTQYF

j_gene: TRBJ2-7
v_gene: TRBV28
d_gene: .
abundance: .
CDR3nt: TGTGCCAGCAGTATCCTAGGGGGATCCTACGAGCAGTACTTC
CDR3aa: CASSILGGSYEQYF

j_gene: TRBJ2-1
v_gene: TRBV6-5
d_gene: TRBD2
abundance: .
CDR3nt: TGTGCCAGCCTAGCGGGAGTAATAGAGCAGTTCTTC
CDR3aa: CASLAGVIEQFF

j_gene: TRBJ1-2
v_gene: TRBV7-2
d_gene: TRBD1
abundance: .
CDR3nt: TGTGCCAGCAGCTCGGGACAGGGGACCTATGGCTACACCTTC
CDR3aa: CASSSGQGTYGYTF

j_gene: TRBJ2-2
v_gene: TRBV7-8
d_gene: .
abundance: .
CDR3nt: TGTGCCAGCAGCCCCCGCGAAACCGGGGAGCTGTTTTTT
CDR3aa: CASSPRETGELFF

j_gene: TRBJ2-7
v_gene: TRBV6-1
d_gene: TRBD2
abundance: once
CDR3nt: TGTGCCAGCAGTGAATGGGGGAGGGGCCACGAGCAGTACTTC
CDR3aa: CASSEWGRGHEQYF

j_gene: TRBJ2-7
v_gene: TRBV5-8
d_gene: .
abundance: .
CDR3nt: TGTGCCAGCAGCTTGGGCTCAGTCGAGCAGTACTTC
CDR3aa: CASSLGSVEQYF

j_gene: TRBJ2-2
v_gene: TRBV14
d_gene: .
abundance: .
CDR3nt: TGTGCCAGCAGCCAAGAGGTAGCTTCCACCGGGGAGCTGTTTTTT
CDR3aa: CASSQEVASTGELFF

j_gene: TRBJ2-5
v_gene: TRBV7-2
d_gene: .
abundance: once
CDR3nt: TGTGCCAGCAGTCAGGATTGGGGAGTAAAGACCCAGTACTTC
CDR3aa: CASSQDWGVKTQYF

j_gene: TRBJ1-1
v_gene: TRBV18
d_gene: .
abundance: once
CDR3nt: TGTGCCAGCTCACCTAGGACAGACACTGAAGCTTTCTTT
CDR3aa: CASSPRTDTEAFF

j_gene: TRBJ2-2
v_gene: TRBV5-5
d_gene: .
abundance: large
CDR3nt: TGTGCCAGCAGCTTGAATCCGACCGGGGAGCTGTTTTTT
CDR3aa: CASSLNPTGELFF

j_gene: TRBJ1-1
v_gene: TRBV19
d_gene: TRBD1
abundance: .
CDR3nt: TGTGCCAGTAGGGGTGGGACAGCCGGGGGAGCTTTCTTT
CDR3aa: CASRGGTAGGAFF

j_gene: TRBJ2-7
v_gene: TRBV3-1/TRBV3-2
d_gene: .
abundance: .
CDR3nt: TGTGCCAGCAGCCAAGATACAGGAAATGGGGACGAGCAGTACTTC
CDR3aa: CASSQDTGNGDEQYF

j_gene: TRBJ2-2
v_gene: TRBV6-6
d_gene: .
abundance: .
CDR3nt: TGTGCCAGCAGTTACCCCCAGAACGGGGAGCTGTTTTTT
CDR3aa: CASSYPQNGELFF

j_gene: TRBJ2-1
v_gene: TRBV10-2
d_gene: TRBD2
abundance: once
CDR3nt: TGCGCCAGCAGTGTACCGGGACTAGCGGGTAATGAGCAGTTCTTC
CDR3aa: CASSVPGLAGNEQFF

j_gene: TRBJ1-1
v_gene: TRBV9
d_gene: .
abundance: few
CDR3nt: TGTGCCAGCAGCCCCCAAGGGGGGAACACTGAAGCTTTCTTT
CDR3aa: CASSPQGGNTEAFF

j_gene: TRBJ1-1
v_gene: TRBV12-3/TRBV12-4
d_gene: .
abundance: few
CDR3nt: TGTGCCAGCAGCCCTCCGGGGAACACTGAAGCTTTCTTT
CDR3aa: CASSPPGNTEAFF

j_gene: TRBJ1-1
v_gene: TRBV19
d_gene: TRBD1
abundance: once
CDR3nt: TGTGCCAGTAGTTGGGGACAGGGGGTCGCGAACACTGAAGCTTTCTTT
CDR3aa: CASSWGQGVANTEAFF

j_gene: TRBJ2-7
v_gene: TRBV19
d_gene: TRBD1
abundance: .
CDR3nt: TGTGCCAGTAGTGATAGACACGGGACAGGGGCCTCCTACGAGCAGTACTTC
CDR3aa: CASSDRHGTGASYEQYF

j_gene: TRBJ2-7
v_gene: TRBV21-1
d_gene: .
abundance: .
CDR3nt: TGTGCCAGCAGCACTTCGAGGACTAGCGGGAACTACGAGCAGTACTTC
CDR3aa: CASSTSRTSGNYEQYF

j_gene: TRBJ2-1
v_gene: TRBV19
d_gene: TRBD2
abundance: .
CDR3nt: TGTGCCAGTAGTATTATCGCTGGAGGGAGGGGTGAGCAGTTCTTC
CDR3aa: CASSIIAGGRGEQFF

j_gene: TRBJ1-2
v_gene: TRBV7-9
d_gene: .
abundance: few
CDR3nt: TGTGCCAGCAGCCTTTGGACAGACTATGGCTACACCTTC
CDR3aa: CASSLWTDYGYTF

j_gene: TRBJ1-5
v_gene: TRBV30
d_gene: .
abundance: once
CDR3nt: TGTGCCTGGAGTGTTAGGGCTGGGGCCTATAGCAATCAGCCCCAGCATTTT
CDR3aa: CAWSVRAGAYSNQPQHF

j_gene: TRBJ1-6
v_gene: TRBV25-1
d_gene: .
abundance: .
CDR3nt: TGTGCCAGCAGTGAATCACTAAATAATTCACCCCTCCACTTT
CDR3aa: CASSESLNNSPLHF

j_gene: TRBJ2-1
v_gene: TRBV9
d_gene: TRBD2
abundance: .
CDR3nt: TGTGCCAGCAGCGTAGGATGGGCCGGGACTAGCGGTAACAATGAGCAGTTCTTC
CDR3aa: CASSVGWAGTSGNNEQFF